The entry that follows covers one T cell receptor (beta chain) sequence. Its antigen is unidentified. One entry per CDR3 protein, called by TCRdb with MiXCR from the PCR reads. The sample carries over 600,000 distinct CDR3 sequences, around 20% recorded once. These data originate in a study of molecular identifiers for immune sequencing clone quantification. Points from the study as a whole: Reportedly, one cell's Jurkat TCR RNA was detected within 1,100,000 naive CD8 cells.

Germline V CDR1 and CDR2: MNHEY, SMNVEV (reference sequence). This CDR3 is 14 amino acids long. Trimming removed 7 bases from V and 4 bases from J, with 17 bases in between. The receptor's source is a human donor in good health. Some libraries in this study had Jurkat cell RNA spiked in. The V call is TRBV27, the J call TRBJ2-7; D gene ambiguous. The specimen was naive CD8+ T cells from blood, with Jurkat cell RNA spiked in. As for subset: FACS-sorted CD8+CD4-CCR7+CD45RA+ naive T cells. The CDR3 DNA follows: TGTGCCAGCAATCTGTCCGGACCCAATTACGAGCAGTACTTC. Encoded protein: CASNLSGPNYEQYF.